This T cell receptor (beta chain) was retrieved from a study of T cell clonality in common variable immunodeficiency. Regarding the study as a whole: In common variable immunodeficiency, TCR beta chains reportedly carried fewer deletions and N-nucleotide insertions.

In its sample, this clone was seen many times. Its target is not known. The sequence runs out 3 residues before the end of the CDR3; the remainder is reconstructed from the germline J gene. Trimming removed 2 bases at V and 7 bases at J, with 12 bases between. This CDR3 is 14 amino acids long. From germline, CDR1 is SEHNR and CDR2 FQNEAQ (reference sequence). Sequencing was performed with immunoSEQ multiplex PCR; in TCRdb, only in-frame clones are kept and a portion is missing. Altogether some 60,000 clones were found in the sample, and no singletons occur. Material for sequencing was peripheral blood mononuclear cells. The clonotype comes from a person between 18 and 69 years old in good health. The gene calls are TRBV7-9 and TRBJ2-1; D is ambiguous. The part of the CDR3 DNA that was read is TGTGCCAGCAGCTTAAGCGCCAGTAGTAATGAG. This codes for CASSLSASSNE. The full CDR3 reads CASSLSASSNEQFF.